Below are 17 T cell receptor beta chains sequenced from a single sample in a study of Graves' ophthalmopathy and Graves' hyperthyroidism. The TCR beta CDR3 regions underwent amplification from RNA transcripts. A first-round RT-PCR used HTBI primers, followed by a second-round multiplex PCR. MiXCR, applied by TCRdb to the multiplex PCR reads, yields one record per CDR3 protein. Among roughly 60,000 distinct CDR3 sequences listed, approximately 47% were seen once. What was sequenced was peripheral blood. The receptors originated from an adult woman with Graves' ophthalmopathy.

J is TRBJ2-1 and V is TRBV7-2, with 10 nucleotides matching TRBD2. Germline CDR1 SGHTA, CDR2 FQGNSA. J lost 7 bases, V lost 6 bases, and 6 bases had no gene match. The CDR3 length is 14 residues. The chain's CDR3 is CASSPSGSLNEQFF. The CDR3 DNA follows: TGTGCCAGCAGTCCTAGCGGGAGTCTAAATGAGCAGTTCTTC.

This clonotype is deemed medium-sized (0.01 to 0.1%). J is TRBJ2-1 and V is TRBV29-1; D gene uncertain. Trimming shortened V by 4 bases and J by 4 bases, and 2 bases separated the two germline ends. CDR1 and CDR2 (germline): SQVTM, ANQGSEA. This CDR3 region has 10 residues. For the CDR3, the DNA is TGCAGCGTTGGGTACAATGAGCAGTTCTTC. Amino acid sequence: CSVGYNEQFF.

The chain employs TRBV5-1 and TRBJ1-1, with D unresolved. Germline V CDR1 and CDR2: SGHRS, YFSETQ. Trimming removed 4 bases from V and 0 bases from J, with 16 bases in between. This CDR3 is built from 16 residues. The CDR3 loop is CASSLAGGMMNTEAFF. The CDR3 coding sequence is TGCGCCAGCAGCCTAGCGGGAGGGATGATGAACACTGAAGCTTTCTTT. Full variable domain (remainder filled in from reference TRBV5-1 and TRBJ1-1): KAGVTQTPRYLIKTRGQQVTLSCSPISGHRSVSWYQQTPGQGLQFLFEYFSETQRNKGNFPGRFSGRQFSNSRSEMNVSTLELGDSALYLCASSLAGGMMNTEAFFGQGTRLTVV.

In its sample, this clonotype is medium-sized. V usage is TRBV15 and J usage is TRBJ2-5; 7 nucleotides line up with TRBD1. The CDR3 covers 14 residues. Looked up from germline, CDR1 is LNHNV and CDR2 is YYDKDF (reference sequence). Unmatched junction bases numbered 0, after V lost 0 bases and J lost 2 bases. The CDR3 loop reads CATSRDRGQETQYF. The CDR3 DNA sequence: TGTGCCACCAGCAGAGACAGGGGGCAAGAGACCCAGTACTTC. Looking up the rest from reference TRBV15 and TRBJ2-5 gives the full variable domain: DAMVIQNPRYQVTQFGKPVTLSCSQTLNHNVMYWYQQKSSQAPKLLFHYYDKDFNNEADTPDNFQSRRPNTSFCFLDIRSPGLGDTAMYLCATSRDRGQETQYFGPGTRLLVL.

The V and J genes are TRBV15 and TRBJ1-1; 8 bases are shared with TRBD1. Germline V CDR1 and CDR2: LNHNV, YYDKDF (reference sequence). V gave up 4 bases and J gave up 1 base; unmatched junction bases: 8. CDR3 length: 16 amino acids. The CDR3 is CATSTDRVLGNTEAFF. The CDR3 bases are TGTGCCACCAGCACGGACAGGGTATTAGGGAACACTGAAGCTTTCTTT.

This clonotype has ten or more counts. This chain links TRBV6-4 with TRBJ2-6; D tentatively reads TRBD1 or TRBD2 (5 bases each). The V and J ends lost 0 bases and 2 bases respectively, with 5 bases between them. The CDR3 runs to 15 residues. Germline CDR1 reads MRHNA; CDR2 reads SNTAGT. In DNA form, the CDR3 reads TGTGCCAGCAGTGACTCGGGGGCTGGGGCCAACGTCCTGACTTTC. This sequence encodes CASSDSGAGANVLTF.

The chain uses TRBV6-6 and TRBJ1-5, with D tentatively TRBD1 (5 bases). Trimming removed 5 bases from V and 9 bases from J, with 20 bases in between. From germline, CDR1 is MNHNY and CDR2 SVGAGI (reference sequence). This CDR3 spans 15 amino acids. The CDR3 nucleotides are TGTGCCAGCAGTATCCTCGGGGCAGCTATTTCGCCCCAGCATTTT. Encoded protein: CASSILGAAISPQHF.

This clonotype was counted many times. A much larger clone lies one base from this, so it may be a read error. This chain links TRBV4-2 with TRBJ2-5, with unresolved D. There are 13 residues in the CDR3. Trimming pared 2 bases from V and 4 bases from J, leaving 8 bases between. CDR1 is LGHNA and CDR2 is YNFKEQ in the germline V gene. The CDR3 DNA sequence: TGTGCCAGCAGCCAAAGGGCGGCAGAGACCCAGTACTTC. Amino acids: CASSQRAAETQYF.

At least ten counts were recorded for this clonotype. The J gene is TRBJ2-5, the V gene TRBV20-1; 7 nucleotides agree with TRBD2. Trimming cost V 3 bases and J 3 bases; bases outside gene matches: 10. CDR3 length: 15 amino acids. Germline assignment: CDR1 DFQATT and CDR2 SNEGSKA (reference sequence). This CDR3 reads CSARASGLPEETQYF. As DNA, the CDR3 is TGCAGTGCTAGGGCTAGCGGCCTCCCTGAAGAGACCCAGTACTTC.

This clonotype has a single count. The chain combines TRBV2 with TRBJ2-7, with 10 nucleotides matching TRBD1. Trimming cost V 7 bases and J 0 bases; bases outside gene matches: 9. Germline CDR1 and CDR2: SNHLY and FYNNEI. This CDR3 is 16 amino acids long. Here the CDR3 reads CASTLGTGDFSYEQYF. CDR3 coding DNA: TGTGCCAGCACCCTTGGGACAGGGGACTTCTCCTACGAGCAGTACTTC.

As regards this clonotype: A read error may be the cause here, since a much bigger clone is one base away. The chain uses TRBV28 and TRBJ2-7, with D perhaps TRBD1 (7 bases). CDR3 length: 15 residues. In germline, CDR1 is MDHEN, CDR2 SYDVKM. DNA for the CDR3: TGTGCCGGCAGTCCCACCTGGGCAGGGGGGTACGAGCAGTACTTC. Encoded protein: CAGSPTWAGGYEQYF.

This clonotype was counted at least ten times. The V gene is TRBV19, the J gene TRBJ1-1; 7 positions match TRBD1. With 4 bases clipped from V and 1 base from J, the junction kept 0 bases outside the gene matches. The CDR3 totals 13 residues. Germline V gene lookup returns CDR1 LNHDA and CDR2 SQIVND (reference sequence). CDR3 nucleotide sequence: TGTGCCAGTAGTACAGGGGGGAACACTGAAGCTTTCTTT. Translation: CASSTGGNTEAFF.

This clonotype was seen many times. This CDR3 is CASSQKPTDTQYF. The DNA for the CDR3 is TGTGCCAGCAGCCAAAAGCCCACAGATACGCAGTATTTT. The chain couples TRBV3-1 to TRBJ2-3; D is undetermined. This CDR3 has 13 residues. Germline assignment: CDR1 LGHDT and CDR2 YNNKEL (reference sequence). Trimming pared 2 bases from V and 2 bases from J, leaving 5 bases between.

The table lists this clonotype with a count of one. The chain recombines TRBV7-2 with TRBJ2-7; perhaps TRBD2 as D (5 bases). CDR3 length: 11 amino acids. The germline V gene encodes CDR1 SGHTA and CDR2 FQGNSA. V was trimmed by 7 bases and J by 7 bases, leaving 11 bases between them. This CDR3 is CASTIGVEQYF. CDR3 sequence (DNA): TGTGCCAGCACCATCGGGGTTGAGCAGTACTTC.

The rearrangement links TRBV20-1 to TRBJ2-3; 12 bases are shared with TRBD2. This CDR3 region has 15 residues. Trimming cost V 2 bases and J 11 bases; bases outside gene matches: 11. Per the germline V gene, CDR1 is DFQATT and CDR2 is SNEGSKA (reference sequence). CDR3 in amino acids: CSARLAGGPYNEQYF. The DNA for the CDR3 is TGCAGTGCTAGACTAGCGGGAGGGCCCTACAATGAGCAGTATTTT.

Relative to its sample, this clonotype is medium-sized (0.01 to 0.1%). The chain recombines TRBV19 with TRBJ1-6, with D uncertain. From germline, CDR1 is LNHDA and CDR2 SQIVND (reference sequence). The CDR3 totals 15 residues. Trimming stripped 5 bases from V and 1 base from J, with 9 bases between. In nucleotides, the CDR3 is TGTGCCAGTAGTTCCTCAGGATCCTATAATTCACCCCTCCACTTT. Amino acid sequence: CASSSSGSYNSPLHF.

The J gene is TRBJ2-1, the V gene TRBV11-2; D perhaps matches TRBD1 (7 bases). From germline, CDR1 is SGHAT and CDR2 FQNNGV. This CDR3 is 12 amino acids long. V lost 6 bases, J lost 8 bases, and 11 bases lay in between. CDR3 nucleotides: TGTGCCAGCAGTGCAGGGGGGCATGAGCAGTTCTTC. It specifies CASSAGGHEQFF.